These 32 T cell receptor beta chains were all obtained from the same sample, sequenced in a study of blood T cell repertoires in COVID-19. Clones were read by immunoSEQ multiplex PCR, and TCRdb kept only the in-frame ones, dropping some. Of 110,000 to 150,000 clones in the sample, roughly four fifths were seen once. The sequencing input was PBMCs or T cells enriched from blood (not recorded which). All receptors derive from a woman aged 18-30 years who had been exposed to COVID-19.

The CDR3 region is CASSQRPSTDTQYF. As DNA, the CDR3 is TGCGCCAGCAGCCAGAGGCCTAGCACAGATACGCAGTATTTT. The chain is built from TRBV4-3 and TRBJ2-3; D ambiguous. Germline V CDR1 and CDR2: LGHNA, YSLEER. This CDR3 spans 14 amino acids. The ends were cut back, 3 bases at V and 0 bases at J, with 7 bases in the middle.

This chain connects TRBV28 to TRBJ1-1; possible D gene TRBD1, 6 bases. The CDR3 has 12 amino acids. V was pared by 6 bases and J by 8 bases, with 13 bases between. Germline V gene data show CDR1 as MDHEN and CDR2 as SYDVKM. CDR3 sequence: CASRLYRGEAFF. The CDR3 nucleotides are TGTGCCAGCAGACTTTATAGGGGGGAAGCTTTCTTT.

This clone has only one observation. The chain uses TRBV19 and TRBJ1-5; D gene unclear. This CDR3 spans 12 amino acids. Looked up from germline, CDR1 is LNHDA and CDR2 is SQIVND (reference sequence). The germline V and J ends were trimmed by 5 bases and 10 bases, with 12 bases remaining between them. The CDR3 sequence is CASSPMSQPQHF. The CDR3 region has the DNA TGTGCCAGTAGTCCCATGAGCCAACCCCAGCATTTT.

The chain combines TRBV4-1 with TRBJ1-2, with D possibly TRBD1 on 5 matching bases. The CDR3 sequence is 16 residues long. Germline lookup yields CDR1 MGHRA and CDR2 YSYEKL. V lost 1 base and J lost 1, with 13 bases in between. The CDR3 DNA is TGCGCCAGCAGCCAAGCCGGTGCAGGGCGTAACTATGGCTACACCTTC. Translating it yields CASSQAGAGRNYGYTF.

The CDR3 DNA is TGTGCCAGTAGTATAGTAGGAGTGACCGGCACCATATATTTT. This codes for CASSIVGVTGTIYF. The gene calls are TRBV19 and TRBJ1-3, with no clear D. V was trimmed by 1 base and J by 9 bases, leaving 13 bases between them. Germline V CDR1 and CDR2: LNHDA, SQIVND (reference sequence). The CDR3 consists of 14 residues.

The CDR3 spells CASSLDPTNPQYF. Here the CDR3 DNA reads TGTGCCAGCAGCTTAGACCCTACTAACCCGCAGTACTTC. The chain recombines TRBV7-8 with TRBJ2-7; the D is unclear. Germline CDR1 and CDR2: SGHVS and FQNEAQ. This CDR3 region has 13 residues. The V gene lost 1 base and the J gene lost 9 bases, with 13 bases spanning the gap.

This sequence joins TRBV6-2 or TRBV6-3 and TRBJ1-5; D gene ambiguous. Trimming stripped 2 bases from V and 2 bases from J, with 10 bases between. Germline V gene data show CDR1 as MNHEY and CDR2 as SVGEGT. The CDR3 runs to 15 residues. The CDR3 nucleotides read TGTGCCAGCAGTTACGGAGGGTCTCGCAATCAGCCCCAGCATTTT. Its translation: CASSYGGSRNQPQHF.

This clone was observed a handful of times. The gene calls are TRBV11-1 and TRBJ2-1; tentatively, D is TRBD2 (6 bases). Per germline, CDR1 SGHAT and CDR2 FQDESV (reference sequence). The V end was cut by 1 base, the J end by 0 bases, with 10 bases between. This CDR3 contains 16 residues. The CDR3, as DNA: TGTGCCAGCAGCTTAGGCGGGGAAAGCTCCTACAATGAGCAGTTCTTC. Its translation: CASSLGGESSYNEQFF.

The chain is built from TRBV11-1 and TRBJ1-3; no clear D gene. This CDR3 comprises 16 residues. CDR1 SGHAT and CDR2 FQDESV come from the germline V gene (reference sequence). Trimming removed 2 bases at V and 1 base at J, with 12 bases between. The CDR3 protein is CASSLSYGRSGNTIYF. DNA of the CDR3: TGTGCCAGCAGCTTATCGTACGGGAGATCTGGAAACACCATATATTTT.

This chain joins TRBV5-1 and TRBJ1-1; possibly TRBD1 for D (6 bases). Germline loops: CDR1 SGHRS, CDR2 YFSETQ. This CDR3 has 14 residues. V dropped 4 bases and J dropped 4 bases, with 14 bases sitting between them. CDR3 in amino acids: CASSRDRLSTEAFF. For the CDR3, the DNA is TGCGCCAGCAGCCGCGACAGGCTCAGCACTGAAGCTTTCTTT.

The rearrangement links TRBV5-1 to TRBJ1-6; 9 bases match TRBD1. The CDR3 sequence is 19 residues long. The V and J ends lost 3 bases and 7 bases, in that order; junction bases with no gene match: 17. Germline-derived CDR1 and CDR2 are SGHRS and YFSETQ. The CDR3 is CASSSSPGTGIGANSPLHF. DNA of the CDR3: TGCGCCAGCAGCTCAAGTCCCGGGACAGGGATCGGGGCGAATTCACCCCTCCACTTT.

The chain carries TRBV9 and TRBJ1-4, with D possibly TRBD1 on 5 matching bases. Germline V gene sequence: CDR1 SGDLS, CDR2 YYNGEE. Between the trimmed V and J ends, which lost 7 bases and 0 bases, there was a span of 13 bases. The CDR3 is made up of 15 amino acids. The CDR3 sequence is CASSMLGATNEKLFF. In nucleotides, the CDR3 is TGTGCCAGCTCGATGCTAGGGGCAACTAATGAAAAACTGTTTTTT. The variable domain in full, completed from reference TRBV9 and TRBJ1-4, reads DSGVTQTPKHLITATGQRVTLRCSPRSGDLSVYWYQQSLDQGLQFLIQYYNGEERAKGNILERFSAQQFPDLHSELNLSSLELGDSALYFCASSMLGATNEKLFFGSGTQLSVL.

The chain joins TRBV6-5 to TRBJ1-1; unclear D gene. CDR3 length: 13 residues. The V gene lost 2 bases and the J gene lost 4 bases, with 8 bases spanning the gap. Looked up from germline, CDR1 is MNHEY and CDR2 is SVGAGI. The CDR3 bases are TGTGCCAGCAGTTACGGACTGAGCACTGAAGCTTTCTTT. This translates into CASSYGLSTEAFF.

This clone was picked up many times. V usage is TRBV28 and J usage is TRBJ2-3; TRBD2 aligns across 9 bases. The CDR3 sequence is 14 residues long. V lost 6 bases and J lost 3; bases outside the gene matches: 4. CDR1 is MDHEN and CDR2 is SYDVKM in the germline V gene. CDR3 loop: CASRRAGGTDTQYF. The CDR3, as DNA: TGTGCCAGCAGGAGAGCGGGAGGAACAGATACGCAGTATTTT.

The V and J genes are TRBV7-8 and TRBJ2-3; 8 nucleotides agree with TRBD2. The CDR3 has 16 residues. The trim removed 7 bases at V and 14 bases at J, leaving 23 bases unmatched. CDR1 SGHVS and CDR2 FQNEAQ come from the germline V gene. The CDR3 DNA reads as TGTGCCAGCAACACGATGGACGGGAGGGCCGTGAGAGCCGGGTATTTT. Protein sequence: CASNTMDGRAVRAGYF. The whole variable domain, filled in from reference TRBV7-8 and TRBJ2-3, reads GAGVSQSPRYKVAKRGQDVALRCDPISGHVSLFWYQQALGQGPEFLTYFQNEAQLDKSGLPSDRFFAERPEGSVSTLKIQRTQQEDSAVYLCASNTMDGRAVRAGYFGPGTRLTVL.

The gene calls are TRBV30 and TRBJ2-5; TRBD1 agrees at 10 bases. This CDR3 comprises 15 residues. Germline V gene sequence: CDR1 GTSNPN, CDR2 SVGIG (reference sequence). V shed 2 bases and J 4 bases; nucleotides not matched to a gene: 7. In DNA form, the CDR3 reads TGTGCCTGGAGTCCCCGGACAGGGGGAACAGAGACCCAGTACTTC. Protein product: CAWSPRTGGTETQYF.

Only a few counts were recorded for this clone. The chain carries TRBV28 and TRBJ2-3, with TRBD1 identical over 8 bases. The CDR3 covers 17 residues. The ends lost 8 bases at V and 5 bases at J; junction bases unmatched: 18. Germline assignment: CDR1 MDHEN and CDR2 SYDVKM. CDR3 nucleotides: TGTGCCAGCTATAAGCCGGGACAGGCAGAGTTAGGAGATACGCAGTATTTT. It specifies CASYKPGQAELGDTQYF.

The chain employs TRBV5-1 and TRBJ2-7; 10 bases fit TRBD1. CDR3 length equals 16 residues. V lost 5 bases, J lost 1 base, and 9 bases stayed unmatched. CDR1 is SGHRS, CDR2 YFSETQ, per germline. The CDR3 protein is CASSFHRDRGSYEQYF. The CDR3, as DNA: TGCGCCAGCAGTTTTCATCGGGACAGGGGTTCCTACGAGCAGTACTTC.

The chain joins TRBV5-6 to TRBJ1-4; TRBD1 might be the D (5 bases). This CDR3 contains 16 residues. Germline CDR1 is SGHDT and CDR2 is YYEEEE. The V end was cut by 0 bases, the J end by 6 bases, with 15 bases between. The CDR3, as DNA: TGTGCCAGCAGCTTGGTTGGGGCAGAGCAGCATGAAAAACTGTTTTTT. Translated, it gives CASSLVGAEQHEKLFF.

J is TRBJ2-7 and V is TRBV7-9; 9 nucleotides line up with TRBD2. The CDR3 runs 15 residues. Trimming took 2 bases from V and 5 from J; bases not matched to a gene: 7. Germline values: CDR1 SEHNR, CDR2 FQNEAQ (reference sequence). CDR3 nucleotides: TGTGCCAGCAGCTTATGGGGCGGGAGGGACGACGAGCAGTACTTC. Encoded protein: CASSLWGGRDDEQYF.

The chain links TRBV21-1 to TRBJ2-1; no DNA check was done on the table's D call, TRBD2. TRBV21-1 corresponds to a pseudogene. CDR3 length: 17 residues. The CDR3 protein is CASSKAGWGGTYNEQFF. The CDR3 bases are TGTGCCAGCAGCAAAGCGGGTTGGGGGGGGACTTACAATGAGCAGTTCTTC.

The J gene is TRBJ2-7, the V gene TRBV6-1; TRBD2 might be the D (5 bases). This CDR3 has 15 residues. Deletions cut 3 bases from V and 1 base from J, with 13 bases between. Germline V gene lookup returns CDR1 MNHNS and CDR2 SASEGT. CDR3 in DNA: TGTGCCAGCAGTGAGCTAGCTGCAGGATCCTACGAGCAGTACTTC. Its protein is CASSELAAGSYEQYF.

This chain links TRBV16 with TRBJ1-2; D call uncertain. V was clipped by 7 bases and J by 4 bases, with 13 bases between them. Germline CDR1 and CDR2: KGHSY and FQNENV. This CDR3 has 13 amino acids. CDR3 amino acids: CASKSRLTYGYTF. DNA for the CDR3: TGTGCCAGCAAATCCAGGTTGACCTATGGCTACACCTTC.

The genes are TRBV4-3 and TRBJ2-2, with D perhaps matching TRBD2 (5 bases). Trimming removed 0 bases at V and 8 bases at J, with 7 bases between. CDR3 length: 13 amino acids. Germline values: CDR1 LGHNA, CDR2 YSLEER. In DNA form, the CDR3 reads TGCGCCAGCAGCCAAGATCGGGGAGGGGAGCTGTTTTTT. Translated, it gives CASSQDRGGELFF.

The chain couples TRBV6-5 to TRBJ1-1; D unclear. In germline, CDR1 is MNHEY, CDR2 SVGAGI. V dropped 2 bases and J dropped 1 base, with 5 bases sitting between them. CDR3 length: 13 residues. Written as DNA, the CDR3 is TGTGCCAGCAGTTACCCCAGGAACACTGAAGCTTTCTTT. Encoded protein: CASSYPRNTEAFF.

V usage is TRBV5-1 and J usage is TRBJ2-7, with D perhaps matching TRBD1 (5 bases). V gave up 1 base and J gave up 3 bases, with 11 bases separating them. The CDR3 is 14 amino acids. CDR1 and CDR2 from the germline V gene are SGHRS and YFSETQ. This CDR3 reads CASSLYDRNYEQYF. In DNA, the CDR3 is TGCGCCAGCAGCTTGTACGACAGAAACTACGAGCAGTACTTC.

The chain couples TRBV18 to TRBJ1-4, with D tentatively TRBD1 (5 bases). Looked up from germline, CDR1 is KGHSH and CDR2 is LQKENI. CDR3 length equals 15 residues. Trimming took off 6 bases at V and 7 bases at J, with 18 bases between the two ends. The CDR3: CASSKDRVRGEKLFF. The CDR3, as DNA: TGTGCCAGCTCCAAGGATCGTGTTAGGGGTGAAAAACTGTTTTTT.

The rearrangement uses TRBV5-1 and TRBJ1-1; 8 bases align to TRBD1. Trimming cost V 2 bases and J 2 bases; bases outside gene matches: 5. There are 15 residues in the CDR3. CDR1 is SGHRS, CDR2 YFSETQ, per germline. The CDR3 DNA follows: TGCGCCAGCAGCTTCCAGGACAGGGTAAACACTGAAGCTTTCTTT. This codes for CASSFQDRVNTEAFF.

V is TRBV21-1 and J is TRBJ2-5; TRBD2 reflects the table's D call only, with no check against the DNA. TRBV21-1 is an annotated pseudogene. CDR3 length: 19 residues. Here the CDR3 DNA reads TGTGCCAGCAGCAAATCCTGGACTAGCGGGAGCTCCAAACTGGGGACCCAGTACTTC. It translates to CASSKSWTSGSSKLGTQYF.

This clone was found once. This chain joins TRBV28 and TRBJ1-2; D not certain. V was clipped by 2 bases and J by 8 bases, with 12 bases between them. Germline CDR1 MDHEN, CDR2 SYDVKM. The CDR3 extends over 13 amino acids. In DNA form, the CDR3 reads TGTGCCAGCAGTTTACTCATGATGCGGGGCTACACCTTC. Translating gives CASSLLMMRGYTF.

The chain combines TRBV19 with TRBJ2-7; TRBD2 matches 13 bases. The CDR3 loop spans 15 amino acids. V lost 3 bases and J lost 7; bases outside the gene matches: 6. The V gene's germline CDR1 is LNHDA and CDR2 SQIVND (reference sequence). The CDR3 DNA reads TGTGCCAGTAGTATTACTAGCGGGAGGGCCATTGAGCAGTACTTC. Protein sequence: CASSITSGRAIEQYF. Drawing the rest from reference TRBV19 and TRBJ2-7, the complete variable domain is DGGITQSPKYLFRKEGQNVTLSCEQNLNHDAMYWYRQDPGQGLRLIYYSQIVNDFQKGDIAEGYSVSREKKESFPLTVTSAQKNPTAFYLCASSITSGRAIEQYFGPGTRLTVT.

V is TRBV4-1 and J is TRBJ2-3, with 10 bases matching TRBD2. The CDR3 length is 17 residues. Germline trimming cut 5 bases from V and 7 bases from J; bases unmatched to any gene: 15. The germline V gene has CDR1 MGHRA and CDR2 YSYEKL. CDR3: CASSNPRASGRSYTQYF. Written as DNA, the CDR3 is TGCGCCAGCAGCAACCCGAGGGCTAGCGGGAGATCATATACGCAGTATTTT.